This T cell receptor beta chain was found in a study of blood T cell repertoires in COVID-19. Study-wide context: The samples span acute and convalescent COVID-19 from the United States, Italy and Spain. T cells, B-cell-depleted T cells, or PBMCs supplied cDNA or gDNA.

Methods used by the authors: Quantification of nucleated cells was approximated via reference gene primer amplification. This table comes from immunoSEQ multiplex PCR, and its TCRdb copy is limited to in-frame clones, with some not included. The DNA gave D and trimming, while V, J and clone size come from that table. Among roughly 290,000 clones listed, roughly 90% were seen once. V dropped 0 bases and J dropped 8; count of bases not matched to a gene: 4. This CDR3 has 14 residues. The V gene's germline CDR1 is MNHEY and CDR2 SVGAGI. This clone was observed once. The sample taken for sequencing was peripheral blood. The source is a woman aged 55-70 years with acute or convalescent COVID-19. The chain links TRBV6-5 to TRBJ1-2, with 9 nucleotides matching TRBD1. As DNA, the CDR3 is TGTGCCAGCAGTTACTCGTCGACAGGGGGAGGCTACACCTTC. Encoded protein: CASSYSSTGGGYTF.